This TCR beta chain was sequenced for a study of T cell changes during pregnancy in multiple sclerosis. Clones were sequenced by immunoSEQ multiplex PCR, and TCRdb holds only the in-frame ones, with some missing. Seen here are tens of thousands of clones, roughly nine tenths observed once, and the top ten hold about 5.4%. This CDR3 has 16 amino acids. J gave up 7 bases and V 4 bases, and 8 bases lay outside the gene matches. Germline V CDR1 and CDR2: SEHNR, FQNEAQ (reference sequence). The rearrangement uses TRBV7-9 and TRBJ2-1, with 12 bases fitting TRBD2. This specimen was CD8+ T cells from peripheral blood mononuclear cells, taken in the first trimester of pregnancy. This TCR was recovered from a female donor with multiple sclerosis, enrolled in a pregnancy study. CDR3 DNA: TGTGCCAGCAGCTCATGGACTAGCGGGGAGTTGAATGAGCAGTTCTTC. This encodes CASSSWTSGELNEQFF.